The entry below gives a single T cell receptor beta chain sequence along with its context. The sample originates from a study of blood T cell repertoires in COVID-19. In the study overall: The study drew acute and convalescent COVID-19 samples from the United States, Italy and Spain.

As originally analysed: Reference gene primer amplification gave estimated nucleated cell counts. Sequenced by immunoSEQ multiplex PCR; TCRdb stores in-frame clones only, minus some. That table supplies the V and J calls and clone size; D and trimming were determined from the DNA. This table has roughly 260,000 clones, more than 70% appearing once. The sequenced sample consisted of peripheral blood. This clonotype was sampled from a woman in her fifties or sixties with acute or convalescent COVID-19.

DNA of the CDR3: TGTGCCAGCAGCCCCTGGACTAGCGGCGGGGCAGTTGAGCAGTTCTTC. This gives the protein CASSPWTSGGAVEQFF. The chain joins TRBV7-3 to TRBJ2-1, with TRBD2 matching 10 bases. CDR3 length equals 16 residues. The ends lost 5 bases at V and 9 bases at J; junction bases unmatched: 13. CDR1 and CDR2 (germline): SGHTA, FQGTGA. The full variable domain, with the rest looked up from reference TRBV7-3 and TRBJ2-1, is GAGVSQTPSNKVTEKGKYVELRCDPISGHTALYWYRQSLGQGPEFLIYFQGTGAADDSGLPNDRFFAVRPEGSVSTLKIQRTERGDSAVYLCASSPWTSGGAVEQFFGPGTRLTVL.